The 10 T cell receptor beta chains given below trace back to one sample, sequenced in a study of shared clonotypes between healthy human individuals. Naive CD8 cells were CD45RO-negative, positively selected for CCR7, excluding terminally differentiated effector memory CD45RA+ cells. Clones were sequenced by immunoSEQ multiplex PCR, and TCRdb holds only the in-frame ones, with some missing. The table shows about 2.1 million clones, with 93% occurring only once. The sequencing input was naive CD8+ T cells from PBMCs. These TCRs come from a man aged 18 to 30 in good health. Some clones in this sample may be carry-over from other donors' samples.

The chain carries TRBV10-3 and TRBJ2-7; D ambiguous. V was pared by 0 bases and J by 9 bases, with 12 bases between. This CDR3 contains 13 residues. Germline V lookup: CDR1 ENHRY, CDR2 SYGVKD. CDR3 DNA sequence: TGTGCCATCAGTGAGTCACCGTCAGCTGGGCAGTACTTC. It codes for CAISESPSAGQYF.

This rearrangement joins TRBV29-1 to TRBJ1-1, with D unresolved. The CDR3 consists of 12 residues. The germline gives CDR1 SQVTM, CDR2 ANQGSEA. The germline V and J ends were trimmed by 6 bases and 6 bases, with 14 bases remaining between them. The CDR3 sequence: CSVETDTAEAFF. The CDR3 region has the DNA TGCAGCGTGGAAACAGATACCGCTGAAGCTTTCTTT.

This clone was counted once. In DNA, the CDR3 is TGTGCCAGCAGCTTTGGACTAGTGCCCTACGAGCAGTACTTC. Amino acids: CASSFGLVPYEQYF. The chain links TRBV7-2 to TRBJ2-7; 7 positions match TRBD2. The CDR3 loop spans 14 amino acids. V dropped 3 bases and J dropped 2; count of bases not matched to a gene: 4. The germline V gene has CDR1 SGHTA and CDR2 FQGNSA.

This chain joins TRBV27 and TRBJ2-1, with D unclear. V was trimmed by 8 bases and J by 10 bases, leaving 15 bases between them. The CDR3 runs 12 residues. The germline V gene encodes CDR1 MNHEY and CDR2 SMNVEV (reference sequence). The CDR3 loop reads CASRLGVREQFF. The CDR3 DNA reads as TGTGCCAGCCGTCTTGGAGTCAGGGAGCAGTTCTTC.

The sample holds one count of this clone. The V and J genes are TRBV7-2 and TRBJ2-7, with 10 nucleotides matching TRBD2. Germline V gene sequence: CDR1 SGHTA, CDR2 FQGNSA. The CDR3 runs 19 residues. V shed 3 bases and J 2 bases; nucleotides not matched to a gene: 16. Here the CDR3 reads CASSFGLAGAEMHPYEQYF. CDR3 DNA: TGTGCCAGCAGCTTCGGGCTAGCGGGAGCGGAAATGCACCCCTACGAGCAGTACTTC.

This chain joins TRBV27 and TRBJ2-3; TRBD2 agrees at 9 bases. The J segment lost 5 bases and the V segment lost 4 bases, leaving 7 bases of the junction unmatched. The germline CDR1 and CDR2 sequences are MNHEY and SMNVEV (reference sequence). The CDR3 runs to 15 residues. CDR3 residues: CASSWREGLGDTQYF. CDR3 sequence (DNA): TGTGCCAGCAGTTGGCGGGAGGGCCTGGGAGATACGCAGTATTTT.

The chain joins TRBV19 to TRBJ1-2; no reliable D call. This CDR3 spans 12 amino acids. Trimming cost V 7 bases and J 5 bases, with 11 bases left between them. Germline values: CDR1 LNHDA, CDR2 SQIVND (reference sequence). The CDR3 is CASTGLKYGYTF. Written as DNA, the CDR3 is TGTGCCAGTACAGGTCTCAAATATGGCTACACCTTC.

J is TRBJ2-7 and V is TRBV7-9; D is perhaps TRBD1 or TRBD2 (5 bases each). CDR3 size: 16 residues. Trimming took off 5 bases at V and 1 base at J, with 18 bases between the two ends. Germline loops: CDR1 SEHNR, CDR2 FQNEAQ (reference sequence). The CDR3, as DNA: TGTGCCAGCAGCCAAACGGGTAGCAGGGAGTCCTACGAGCAGTACTTC. It is translated as CASSQTGSRESYEQYF.

The V and J genes are TRBV7-2 and TRBJ1-3; no clear D. This CDR3 is built from 16 residues. V was clipped by 5 bases and J by 3 bases, with 17 bases between them. Germline V gene lookup returns CDR1 SGHTA and CDR2 FQGNSA. CDR3 sequence reads: CASSPTFPVDGNTIYF. The CDR3 DNA follows: TGTGCCAGCAGCCCCACGTTCCCAGTGGATGGAAACACCATATATTTT.

To note about this clone: One end of the junction varies from germline; a read error may be responsible. This chain joins TRBV30 and TRBJ2-5, with D possibly TRBD2 on 6 matching bases. CDR1 is GTSNPN and CDR2 is SVGIG in the germline V gene (reference sequence). The CDR3 runs to 13 residues. The CDR3 sequence is CASLAVGEESQYF. The DNA of the CDR3 is TGTGCCTCATTAGCGGTGGGGGAAGAGTCCCAGTACTTC.